The 20 T cell receptor beta chains given below trace back to one sample, sequenced in a study of Graves' ophthalmopathy and Graves' hyperthyroidism. TCR beta CDR3 amplification used RNA transcripts. An opening RT-PCR round employed HTBI primers and preceded a second-round multiplex PCR. TCRdb re-called the multiplex PCR reads with MiXCR, one entry per CDR3 protein. Here the sample spans roughly 160,000 distinct CDR3 sequences, about two fifths being singletons. Sequenced: peripheral blood. The receptors were gathered from a man aged 30 to 45 with Graves' ophthalmopathy.

V and J are TRBV28 and TRBJ2-7; weak D call: TRBD2 (5 bases). V was shortened by 4 bases and J by 0 bases, with 10 bases between the two germline ends. CDR1 is MDHEN, CDR2 SYDVKM, per germline. This CDR3 region has 14 residues. The CDR3 spells CASSWSGNSYEQYF. For the CDR3, the DNA is TGTGCCAGCAGTTGGAGCGGAAACTCCTACGAGCAGTACTTC.

This clonotype was counted ten times or more. This sequence joins TRBV12-3 or TRBV12-4 and TRBJ1-6; 7 bases map to TRBD1. The CDR3 is made up of 16 amino acids. V was clipped by 5 bases and J by 6 bases; unmatched bases: 10. CDR3 protein: CASSPPKRGLNSPLHF. DNA for the CDR3: TGTGCCAGCAGTCCCCCAAAAAGGGGGCTTAATTCACCCCTCCACTTT.

At least ten counts were recorded for this clonotype. The rearrangement joins TRBV28 to TRBJ1-5, with 7 bases fitting TRBD1. The ends lost 6 bases at V and 6 bases at J; junction bases unmatched: 8. The CDR3 totals 14 residues. Germline V gene lookup returns CDR1 MDHEN and CDR2 SYDVKM. The CDR3 reads CASSPRQGSQPQHF. The CDR3 nucleotides are TGTGCCAGCAGCCCTAGACAGGGAAGTCAGCCCCAGCATTTT. Supplemented by reference TRBV28 and TRBJ1-5, the full variable domain reads DVKVTQSSRYLVKRTGEKVFLECVQDMDHENMFWYRQDPGLGLRLIYFSYDVKMKEKGDIPEGYSVSREKKERFSLILESASTNQTSMYLCASSPRQGSQPQHFGDGTRLSIL.

This clonotype was observed at least ten times. This chain uses TRBV20-1 with TRBJ2-7, with TRBD2 as a possible D gene (6 bases). V gave up 0 bases and J gave up 0 bases, with 18 bases separating them. Germline CDR1 is DFQATT and CDR2 is SNEGSKA (reference sequence). This CDR3 spans 17 amino acids. CDR3 nucleotides: TGCAGTGCTAGAGATTTTGTGTCAGCCGGGAGCTCCTACGAGCAGTACTTC. This translates into CSARDFVSAGSSYEQYF.

This clonotype was observed at least ten times. This chain links TRBV7-8 with TRBJ2-5; 8 nucleotides agree with TRBD2. Germline CDR1 SGHVS, CDR2 FQNEAQ. V was clipped by 7 bases and J by 4 bases; unmatched bases: 11. The CDR3 spans 15 residues. The CDR3 here is CASNTGGGGGETQYF. CDR3 in DNA: TGTGCCAGCAATACGGGGGGGGGAGGAGGAGAGACCCAGTACTTC.

This chain joins TRBV6-1 and TRBJ1-1; D is undetermined. Per the germline V gene, CDR1 is MNHNS and CDR2 is SASEGT. Deletions cut 6 bases from V and 1 base from J, with 12 bases between. There are 14 residues in the CDR3. The CDR3 region is CASSPGSANTEAFF. CDR3 sequence (DNA): TGTGCCAGCAGCCCGGGGTCGGCGAACACTGAAGCTTTCTTT.

This clonotype was recorded once. The chain is built from TRBV7-9 and TRBJ2-4; D perhaps matches TRBD1 (5 bases). The germline gives CDR1 SEHNR, CDR2 FQNEAQ (reference sequence). The length of the CDR3 is 14 residues. Trimming left V 1 base short and J 8 bases short, with 12 bases between. The CDR3, as DNA: TGTGCCAGCAGCTTAGGAAGGGGCGCACACATTCAGTACTTC. Its protein is CASSLGRGAHIQYF.

The V gene is TRBV20-1, the J gene TRBJ2-4, with 13 bases that match TRBD2. Unmatched junction bases numbered 13, after V lost 4 bases and J lost 1 base. Per germline, CDR1 DFQATT and CDR2 SNEGSKA (reference sequence). CDR3 length equals 19 residues. CDR3: CSATRGLAGFGLAKNIQYF. CDR3 sequence (DNA): TGCAGTGCTACCAGGGGACTAGCGGGATTCGGGTTGGCCAAAAACATTCAGTACTTC.

This clonotype was counted at least ten times. This chain joins TRBV11-1 and TRBJ1-1; D possibly corresponds to TRBD1 (5 bases). The ends were cut back, 2 bases at V and 1 base at J, with 8 bases in the middle. CDR1 and CDR2 (germline): SGHAT, FQDESV (reference sequence). The CDR3 contains 14 residues. The CDR3 reads CASSLTGANTEAFF. As DNA, the CDR3 is TGTGCCAGCAGCTTAACTGGGGCGAACACTGAAGCTTTCTTT.

This clonotype appeared many times. V and J are TRBV6-2 or TRBV6-3 and TRBJ1-5; D is perhaps TRBD1 (6 bases). The V gene's germline CDR1 is MNHEY and CDR2 SVGEGT. This CDR3 spans 17 amino acids. Trimming shortened V by 6 bases and J by 1 base, and 19 bases separated the two germline ends. CDR3 sequence reads: CASRQLRGTGSNQPQHF. CDR3 nucleotides: TGTGCCAGCAGGCAACTCAGGGGAACAGGGAGCAATCAGCCCCAGCATTTT.

V and J are TRBV28 and TRBJ1-2; TRBD1 matches 10 bases. The germline V gene encodes CDR1 MDHEN and CDR2 SYDVKM. The V segment lost 3 bases and the J segment 6 bases; nucleotides outside the gene matches: 7. The CDR3 sequence is 15 residues long. The CDR3 spells CASSLTDGTGDGYTF. CDR3 sequence (DNA): TGTGCCAGCAGTTTGACTGACGGGACAGGGGATGGCTACACCTTC.

This clonotype has more than one count but fewer than ten. This rearrangement joins TRBV19 to TRBJ1-2; D may be TRBD1 (6 bases). CDR3 length: 13 residues. CDR1 and CDR2 from the germline V gene are LNHDA and SQIVND (reference sequence). Trimming took 4 bases from V and 4 from J, leaving 10 bases between them. CDR3 region: CASSTSGVYGYTF. CDR3 sequence (DNA): TGTGCCAGTAGTACCTCAGGGGTCTATGGCTACACCTTC. The complete variable domain, with remaining parts taken from reference TRBV19 and TRBJ1-2, reads DGGITQSPKYLFRKEGQNVTLSCEQNLNHDAMYWYRQDPGQGLRLIYYSQIVNDFQKGDIAEGYSVSREKKESFPLTVTSAQKNPTAFYLCASSTSGVYGYTFGSGTRLTVV.

The chain links TRBV4-2 to TRBJ2-5; D is unresolved. V lost 1 base to trimming and J lost 1 base, with 4 bases between them. Germline CDR1 LGHNA, CDR2 YNFKEQ. The length of the CDR3 is 13 residues. The CDR3 DNA reads TGTGCCAGCAGCCAAGTCGGCCAAGAGACCCAGTACTTC. It yields the protein CASSQVGQETQYF.

This clonotype has a count of ten or more. V is TRBV5-1 and J is TRBJ2-7; 10 bases fit TRBD1. The CDR3 consists of 16 residues. Germline V gene data show CDR1 as SGHRS and CDR2 as YFSETQ. Trimming took 0 bases from V and 3 from J; bases not matched to a gene: 6. The CDR3 nucleotides read TGCGCCAGCAGCTTGGGACAGGGGGCAATTGGCTACGAGCAGTACTTC. Translation gives CASSLGQGAIGYEQYF.

This chain joins TRBV11-2 and TRBJ2-6, with 7 positions matching TRBD1. Germline V gene data show CDR1 as SGHAT and CDR2 as FQNNGV. The junction had 7 bases not matched to a gene; V was cut back by 4 bases and J by 4 bases. The CDR3 has 16 amino acids. The CDR3 coding sequence is TGTGCCAGCAGCTCTTGGACAGGTGGCGGGGCCAACGTCCTGACTTTC. This encodes CASSSWTGGGANVLTF.

This clonotype was detected ten times or more. This chain joins TRBV7-2 and TRBJ2-5, with 8 bases lining up with TRBD1. This CDR3 is 13 amino acids long. Germline trimming cut 2 bases from V and 5 bases from J; bases unmatched to any gene: 1. Germline CDR1 SGHTA, CDR2 FQGNSA. DNA of the CDR3: TGTGCCAGCAGCTTAACAGGGGGGGAGACCCAGTACTTC. This translates into CASSLTGGETQYF.

V usage is TRBV6-1 and J usage is TRBJ1-1; D uncertain. V was pared by 7 bases and J by 1 base, with 13 bases between. The CDR3 has 14 amino acids. CDR1 and CDR2 (germline): MNHNS, SASEGT. The CDR3 DNA reads TGTGCCAGCACGATGAGCGCTGGGAACACTGAAGCTTTCTTT. The encoded protein is CASTMSAGNTEAFF.

This clonotype was seen many times. The genes are TRBV5-1 and TRBJ2-7; D is uncertain. The length of the CDR3 is 13 residues. Germline V gene lookup returns CDR1 SGHRS and CDR2 YFSETQ. V was trimmed by 3 bases and J by 0 bases, leaving 7 bases between them. DNA of the CDR3: TGCGCCAGCAGCTCCCCGAGCTCCTACGAGCAGTACTTC. It codes for CASSSPSSYEQYF. The whole variable domain, remainder taken from reference TRBV5-1 and TRBJ2-7, is KAGVTQTPRYLIKTRGQQVTLSCSPISGHRSVSWYQQTPGQGLQFLFEYFSETQRNKGNFPGRFSGRQFSNSRSEMNVSTLELGDSALYLCASSSPSSYEQYFGPGTRLTVT.

In this sample, this clonotype turned up many times. The CDR3 DNA sequence: TGTGCCAGCAGACCGGAGGGAGAGACCCAGTACTTC. Amino acids: CASRPEGETQYF. This chain joins TRBV12-3 or TRBV12-4 and TRBJ2-5; D perhaps matches TRBD2 (6 bases). The germline V and J ends were trimmed by 6 bases and 4 bases, with 9 bases remaining between them. CDR3 length equals 12 residues.

This clonotype was picked up many times. J is TRBJ2-7 and V is TRBV12-5, with D perhaps given as TRBD1 or TRBD2 (5 bases each). Germline values: CDR1 LGHNT, CDR2 FRNRAP. The germline V and J ends were trimmed by 7 bases and 2 bases, with 15 bases remaining between them. This CDR3 contains 14 residues. This chain's CDR3 is CASAPRGRAYEQYF. The CDR3 nucleotides are TGTGCTAGTGCTCCGAGGGGCAGGGCCTACGAGCAGTACTTC. The variable domain in full, with the rest retrieved from reference TRBV12-5 and TRBJ2-7, is DARVTQTPRHKVTEMGQEVTMRCQPILGHNTVFWYRQTMMQGLELLAYFRNRAPLDDSGMPKDRFSAEMPDATLATLKIQPSEPRDSAVYFCASAPRGRAYEQYFGPGTRLTVT.